This TCR beta chain came from a study of blood T cell repertoires in COVID-19. On the study more broadly: Sites in the United States, Italy and Spain provided acute and convalescent COVID-19 samples.

The method was immunoSEQ multiplex PCR; TCRdb's version includes in-frame clones alone and lacks a portion of them. The repertoire has about 480,000 clones, around 87% of them found once; the top ten carry 1.8%. Unmatched junction bases numbered 2, after V lost 3 bases and J lost 2 bases. The CDR3 is 16 residues long. Germline V gives CDR1 LGHDT, CDR2 YNNKEL (reference sequence). Assignments of participants to cohorts depended upon their own reported clinical history. The rearrangement links TRBV3-1 (or the pseudogene TRBV3-2) to TRBJ2-3; 13 nucleotides line up with TRBD2. Sequencing was carried out using PBMCs or T cells enriched from blood (not recorded which). The source is a woman in her thirties or forties who had recovered from COVID-19. CDR3 protein: CASSQTSGRTTDTQYF. CDR3 coding DNA: TGTGCCAGCAGCCAGACTAGCGGGAGGACCACAGATACGCAGTATTTT.